The 20 T cell receptor beta chains in this list originate from one sample, sequenced in a study of cytomegalovirus exposure and HLA in healthy donors. PCR involved 60 Vbeta and 13 Jbeta primers. Generated by immunoSEQ multiplex PCR, the TCRdb table keeps only in-frame clones and is missing some. The table includes 95,000 to 130,000 clones, about 69% detected once. The material sequenced was PBMCs. The receptors stem from a woman younger than 35 in good health and CMV-seronegative.

The chain links TRBV6-6 to TRBJ1-1, with D maybe TRBD1 (5 bases). The CDR3 is 14 residues long. Germline V gene lookup returns CDR1 MNHNY and CDR2 SVGAGI (reference sequence). The V end was cut by 8 bases, the J end by 11 bases, with 24 bases between. CDR3 loop: CASVLGAAQGGAFF. The CDR3 nucleotides are TGTGCCAGCGTGTTAGGAGCCGCCCAGGGAGGGGCTTTCTTT.

This clone has a handful of counts. The V gene is TRBV4-1, the J gene TRBJ1-1, with unresolved D. The V gene's germline CDR1 is MGHRA and CDR2 YSYEKL. This CDR3 comprises 17 residues. Trimming left V 0 bases short and J 0 bases short, with 14 bases between. Written as DNA, the CDR3 is TGCGCCAGCAGCCAAGAAGAGGCAGTAGAAATGAACACTGAAGCTTTCTTT. It is translated as CASSQEEAVEMNTEAFF.

V and J are TRBV5-6 and TRBJ1-6; D gene uncertain. The germline gives CDR1 SGHDT, CDR2 YYEEEE. Trimming took off 4 bases at V and 7 bases at J, with 15 bases between the two ends. This CDR3 contains 15 residues. The CDR3 is CASSPDVGANSPLHF. DNA of the CDR3: TGTGCCAGCAGCCCTGACGTGGGCGCCAATTCACCCCTCCACTTT. Looking up the rest from reference TRBV5-6 and TRBJ1-6 gives the full variable domain: DAGVTQSPTHLIKTRGQQVTLRCSPKSGHDTVSWYQQALGQGPQFIFQYYEEEERQRGNFPDRFSGHQFPNYSSELNVNALLLGDSALYLCASSPDVGANSPLHFGNGTRLTVT.

The gene calls are TRBV5-1 and TRBJ2-1; tentative D call: TRBD1 (6 bases). Trimming removed 2 bases from V and 3 bases from J, with 9 bases in between. The germline V gene has CDR1 SGHRS and CDR2 YFSETQ. The CDR3 spans 14 residues. CDR3 DNA: TGCGCCAGCAGCTTACAGGGTAGCTACAATGAGCAGTTCTTC. Residues: CASSLQGSYNEQFF. The full variable domain, with the rest looked up from reference TRBV5-1 and TRBJ2-1, is KAGVTQTPRYLIKTRGQQVTLSCSPISGHRSVSWYQQTPGQGLQFLFEYFSETQRNKGNFPGRFSGRQFSNSRSEMNVSTLELGDSALYLCASSLQGSYNEQFFGPGTRLTVL.

A few counts support this clone. This chain links TRBV11-2 with TRBJ1-3; unclear D gene. Germline values: CDR1 SGHAT, CDR2 FQNNGV. The CDR3 spans 14 residues. Trimming removed 5 bases at V and 5 bases at J, with 13 bases between. CDR3 nucleotide sequence: TGTGCCAGCAGCCCCGGAGCTACCCGAAACACCATATATTTT. Translating gives CASSPGATRNTIYF.

The chain uses TRBV19 and TRBJ1-1; D remains ambiguous. Germline V gene sequence: CDR1 LNHDA, CDR2 SQIVND (reference sequence). The CDR3 contains 14 residues. V lost 3 bases and J 5 bases, leaving 13 bases between the germline ends. CDR3 region: CASSIGRVGTEAFF. For the CDR3, the DNA is TGTGCCAGTAGTATTGGGAGGGTAGGAACTGAAGCTTTCTTT.

The rearrangement joins TRBV5-6 to TRBJ2-2; TRBD1 is a possible D gene (7 bases). There are 14 residues in the CDR3. The germline V gene encodes CDR1 SGHDT and CDR2 YYEEEE. Trimming cost V 4 bases and J 6 bases, with 13 bases left between them. The DNA for the CDR3 is TGTGCCAGCAGCCCGGGGGACAGACCCGGGGAGCTGTTTTTT. The encoded protein is CASSPGDRPGELFF. Full variable domain (rest looked up from reference TRBV5-6 and TRBJ2-2): DAGVTQSPTHLIKTRGQQVTLRCSPKSGHDTVSWYQQALGQGPQFIFQYYEEEERQRGNFPDRFSGHQFPNYSSELNVNALLLGDSALYLCASSPGDRPGELFFGEGSRLTVL.

This clone was seen more than once but under ten times. The chain is built from TRBV19 and TRBJ1-6; no definite D call. CDR1 is LNHDA and CDR2 is SQIVND in the germline V gene (reference sequence). Trimming removed 0 bases at V and 6 bases at J, with 12 bases between. This CDR3 is built from 16 residues. The CDR3 nucleotides are TGTGCCAGTAGTATAGAATTGACCAGGTTTAATTCACCCCTCCACTTT. This sequence encodes CASSIELTRFNSPLHF.

This sequence joins TRBV13 and TRBJ2-3, with a possible D match to TRBD1 (5 bases). Germline CDR1 is PRHDT and CDR2 is FYEKMQ (reference sequence). Trimming cost V 6 bases and J 4 bases, with 14 bases left between them. The CDR3 contains 14 residues. The CDR3 sequence: CASSPRVAPDTQYF. In nucleotides, the CDR3 is TGTGCCAGCAGTCCCAGGGTGGCCCCAGATACGCAGTATTTT.

This chain uses TRBV7-9 with TRBJ1-4; 7 positions agree with TRBD1. The CDR3 covers 15 residues. The junction had 8 bases not matched to a gene; V was cut back by 5 bases and J by 5 bases. CDR1 and CDR2 (germline): SEHNR, FQNEAQ (reference sequence). The CDR3: CASSPPGGFNEKLFF. The DNA for the CDR3 is TGTGCCAGCAGCCCCCCAGGGGGTTTCAATGAAAAACTGTTTTTT. Together with reference TRBV7-9 and TRBJ1-4, the CDR3 gives the full variable domain: DTGVSQNPRHKITKRGQNVTFRCDPISEHNRLYWYRQTLGQGPEFLTYFQNEAQLEKSRLLSDRFSAERPKGSFSTLEIQRTEQGDSAMYLCASSPPGGFNEKLFFGSGTQLSVL.

V and J are TRBV29-1 and TRBJ1-4, with 11 bases that match TRBD1. Germline V lookup: CDR1 SQVTM, CDR2 ANQGSEA. The CDR3 is 15 amino acids. V was clipped by 3 bases and J by 6 bases; unmatched bases: 6. As DNA, the CDR3 is TGCAGCGTTGAGGCTCGGGACAGGGGGTATGAAAAACTGTTTTTT. Translating it yields CSVEARDRGYEKLFF.

The chain combines TRBV5-6 with TRBJ2-7, with D hard to call. Germline V lookup: CDR1 SGHDT, CDR2 YYEEEE. There are 14 residues in the CDR3. The V end lost 4 bases, the J end lost 5 bases, and 16 bases lay between the germline ends. The CDR3 is CASSPEPGPNEQYF. The CDR3 DNA is TGTGCCAGCAGCCCCGAACCTGGCCCAAACGAGCAGTACTTC.

Note on this clone: A read error may account for a junction end that differs from germline. The chain combines TRBV2 with TRBJ1-5; no clear D. Germline CDR1 and CDR2: SNHLY and FYNNEI. This CDR3 is built from 15 residues. The CDR3, as DNA: TGTGCCAGCAGCGAAGGGCCGACACCGAATCAGCCCCAGCATTTT. Translation gives CASSEGPTPNQPQHF.

This clone was counted only a few times. The gene calls are TRBV5-1 and TRBJ2-7; 9 bases align to TRBD1. The CDR3 totals 13 residues. V shed 3 bases, J shed 3 bases, and the junction held 1 base outside the gene matches. Germline CDR1 SGHRS, CDR2 YFSETQ. The CDR3 here is CASSSGQGYEQYF. In DNA, the CDR3 is TGCGCCAGCAGCTCGGGACAGGGCTACGAGCAGTACTTC. Full variable domain (outside the CDR3, taken from reference TRBV5-1 and TRBJ2-7): KAGVTQTPRYLIKTRGQQVTLSCSPISGHRSVSWYQQTPGQGLQFLFEYFSETQRNKGNFPGRFSGRQFSNSRSEMNVSTLELGDSALYLCASSSGQGYEQYFGPGTRLTVT.

V usage is TRBV6-6 and J usage is TRBJ2-7; 8 bases agree with TRBD1. Germline CDR1 and CDR2: MNHNY and SVGAGI (reference sequence). V trimming: 6 bases; J trimming: 6 bases; junction bases outside the gene matches: 4. The CDR3 is 12 residues long. The CDR3 DNA sequence: TGTGCCAGCAGCCGCACAGGGGGCGAGCAGTACTTC. Protein product: CASSRTGGEQYF.

This clone appeared a few times. The chain combines TRBV9 with TRBJ2-1; D is undetermined. Germline-derived CDR1 and CDR2 are SGDLS and YYNGEE. V was clipped by 3 bases and J by 10 bases, with 11 bases between them. This CDR3 spans 12 amino acids. The CDR3 reads CASSGLGEEQFF. CDR3 in DNA: TGTGCCAGCAGCGGATTGGGCGAGGAGCAGTTCTTC.

The V call is TRBV19, the J call TRBJ1-6, with 7 bases matching TRBD1. The junction had 9 bases not matched to a gene; V was cut back by 5 bases and J by 8 bases. Per germline, CDR1 LNHDA and CDR2 SQIVND (reference sequence). This CDR3 has 15 amino acids. The CDR3 sequence: CASSPGGRSDSPLHF. The DNA for the CDR3 is TGTGCCAGTAGTCCAGGGGGAAGAAGTGATTCACCCCTCCACTTT.

This clone showed up just a few times. The rearrangement uses TRBV10-3 and TRBJ1-1; the D is unclear. Trimming took off 6 bases at V and 0 bases at J, with 2 bases between the two ends. The germline V gene encodes CDR1 ENHRY and CDR2 SYGVKD. The CDR3 is made up of 11 amino acids. CDR3 bases: TGTGCCATCAGCATGAACACTGAAGCTTTCTTT. This translates into CAISMNTEAFF.

The rearrangement uses TRBV28 and TRBJ1-5, with 8 positions matching TRBD1. The germline V gene encodes CDR1 MDHEN and CDR2 SYDVKM. CDR3 length: 16 amino acids. V lost 6 bases and J lost 2; bases outside the gene matches: 9. For the CDR3, the DNA is TGTGCCAGCAGCCCGACCAGGGGGCCAGGCAATCAGCCCCAGCATTTT. Protein: CASSPTRGPGNQPQHF.

The rearrangement joins TRBV9 to TRBJ2-1; D might be TRBD2 (5 bases). Trimming pared 4 bases from V and 8 bases from J, leaving 13 bases between. The CDR3 covers 13 residues. Germline V lookup: CDR1 SGDLS, CDR2 YYNGEE. The CDR3 is CASSSSPGDEQFF. CDR3 sequence (DNA): TGTGCCAGCAGCTCCAGTCCCGGGGATGAGCAGTTCTTC.